These 9 T cell receptor beta chains came from one sample sequenced in a study of cytomegalovirus exposure and HLA in healthy donors. PCR amplification relied on 60 Vbeta primers (plus 13 Jbeta primers). Some clones are missing from TCRdb's copy, which holds only in-frame ones; the method was immunoSEQ multiplex PCR. The sample lists 65,000 to 100,000 clones; roughly 70% were seen once. Input material: PBMCs. The receptors were sampled from a middle-aged man in good health and CMV-seronegative.

The V gene is TRBV7-9, the J gene TRBJ2-7, with 8 bases aligning to TRBD1. With V trimmed by 2 bases and J by 1 base, 4 bases remained unmatched. Germline lookup yields CDR1 SEHNR and CDR2 FQNEAQ (reference sequence). This CDR3 spans 15 amino acids. CDR3 loop: CASSLTGGISYEQYF. The CDR3 DNA sequence: TGTGCCAGCAGCTTAACAGGGGGGATTTCCTACGAGCAGTACTTC.

V and J are TRBV5-6 and TRBJ2-5, with 8 bases matching TRBD2. After removal of 4 bases from V and 5 bases from J, the junction contained 7 bases not matched to a gene. Germline V gene lookup returns CDR1 SGHDT and CDR2 YYEEEE. The CDR3 has 14 amino acids. The CDR3 loop is CASSPGGAGETQYF. CDR3 nucleotide sequence: TGTGCCAGCAGCCCCGGGGGGGCGGGGGAGACCCAGTACTTC.

This clone was counted a few times. The chain has TRBV9 and TRBJ1-1; 7 positions match TRBD1. The V gene end was trimmed by 4 bases and the J gene end by 4 bases; junction bases not matched to a gene: 16. Germline CDR1 reads SGDLS; CDR2 reads YYNGEE. The CDR3 sequence is 17 residues long. This CDR3 reads CASSTRRGPVPITEAFF. In DNA form, the CDR3 reads TGTGCCAGCAGCACACGTAGGGGGCCGGTTCCGATCACTGAAGCTTTCTTT.

As concerns this clone: This specimen includes other DNA sequences encoding the same CDR3. V is TRBV5-4 and J is TRBJ1-4, with 8 nucleotides matching TRBD1. Germline V lookup: CDR1 SGHNT, CDR2 YYREEE (reference sequence). This CDR3 is 13 amino acids long. The V gene end was trimmed by 3 bases and the J gene end by 5 bases; junction bases not matched to a gene: 0. The CDR3 protein is CASSWTGNEKLFF. The CDR3 nucleotides read TGTGCCAGCAGCTGGACAGGGAATGAAAAACTGTTTTTT.

The V gene is TRBV6-5, the J gene TRBJ1-6; 7 bases line up with TRBD1. The CDR3 length is 16 residues. Germline lookup yields CDR1 MNHEY and CDR2 SVGAGI. V trimming: 0 bases; J trimming: 9 bases; junction bases outside the gene matches: 8. For the CDR3, the DNA is TGTGCCAGCAGTTACTCATCGACAGGGTGGTCTTCACCCCTCCACTTT. As protein: CASSYSSTGWSSPLHF.

The chain is built from TRBV30 and TRBJ2-7; 10 bases align to TRBD1. With V trimmed by 3 bases and J by 7 bases, 3 bases remained unmatched. Germline-derived CDR1 and CDR2 are GTSNPN and SVGIG (reference sequence). The CDR3 has 12 residues. The CDR3 DNA sequence: TGTGCCTGGAGGCGGACAGGGGGTGAGCAGTACTTC. Amino acid sequence: CAWRRTGGEQYF.

This clone was detected a few times. The V gene is TRBV6-5, the J gene TRBJ1-1; D is unresolved. CDR1 and CDR2 from the germline V gene are MNHEY and SVGAGI. V was trimmed by 2 bases and J by 8 bases, leaving 15 bases between them. This CDR3 contains 14 residues. The CDR3 reads CASSYVAGIAEAFF. The CDR3 region has the DNA TGTGCCAGCAGTTACGTCGCGGGGATCGCCGAAGCTTTCTTT.

V and J are TRBV4-2 and TRBJ2-7; D may be TRBD2 (6 bases). V lost 1 base and J 3 bases, leaving 22 bases between the germline ends. The CDR3 extends over 18 amino acids. Germline CDR1 and CDR2: LGHNA and YNFKEQ. Here the CDR3 DNA reads TGTGCCAGCAGCCAAGTGTGGAGGGTCGATGTAAGAGACTACGAGCAGTACTTC. The encoded protein is CASSQVWRVDVRDYEQYF.

V and J are TRBV19 and TRBJ2-5; perhaps TRBD2 as D (5 bases). Germline values: CDR1 LNHDA, CDR2 SQIVND (reference sequence). This CDR3 contains 11 residues. Trimming left V 10 bases short and J 9 bases short, with 15 bases between. The CDR3 sequence: CATGGIGAQYF. For the CDR3, the DNA is TGTGCCACCGGCGGTATCGGGGCCCAGTACTTC.